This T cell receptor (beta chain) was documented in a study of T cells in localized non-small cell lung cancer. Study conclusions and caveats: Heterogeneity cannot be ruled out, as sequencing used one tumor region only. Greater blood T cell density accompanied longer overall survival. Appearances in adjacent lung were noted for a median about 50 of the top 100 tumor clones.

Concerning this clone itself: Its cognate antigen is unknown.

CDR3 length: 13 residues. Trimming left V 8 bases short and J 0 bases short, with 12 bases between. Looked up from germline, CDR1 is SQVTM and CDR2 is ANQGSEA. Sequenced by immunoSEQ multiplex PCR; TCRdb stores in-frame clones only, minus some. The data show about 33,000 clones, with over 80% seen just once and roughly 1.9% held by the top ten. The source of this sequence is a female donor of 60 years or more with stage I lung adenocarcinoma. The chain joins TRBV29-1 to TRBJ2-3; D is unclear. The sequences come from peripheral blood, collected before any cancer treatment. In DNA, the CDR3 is TGCAGCTCTGGTGGAATCAGCACAGATACGCAGTATTTT. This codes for CSSGGISTDTQYF.